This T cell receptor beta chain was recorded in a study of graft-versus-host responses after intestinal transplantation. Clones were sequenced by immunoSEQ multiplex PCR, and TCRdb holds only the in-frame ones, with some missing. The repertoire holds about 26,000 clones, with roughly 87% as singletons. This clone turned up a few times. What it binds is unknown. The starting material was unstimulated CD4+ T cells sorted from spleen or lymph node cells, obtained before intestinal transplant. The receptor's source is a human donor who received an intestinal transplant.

For the CDR3, the DNA is TGTGCCAGCAGTTCGAGGGCAGGGAAGGGGTACGAGCAGTACTTC. It translates to CASSSRAGKGYEQYF. This chain connects TRBV27 to TRBJ2-7, with D perhaps given as TRBD1 or TRBD2 (5 bases each). This CDR3 is built from 15 residues. V was trimmed by 4 bases and J by 4 bases, leaving 17 bases between them. CDR1 and CDR2 (germline): MNHEY, SMNVEV (reference sequence).